Listed here is a single T cell receptor beta chain. Its antigen is unidentified. The CDR3 is 16 residues long. With 2 bases clipped from V and 1 base from J, the junction kept 6 bases outside the gene matches. CDR1 is LGHNA and CDR2 is YSLEER in the germline V gene. This entry belongs to a study of graft-versus-host responses after intestinal transplantation. Study-level background: All recipients got anti-thymocyte globulin induction, then tacrolimus and steroids for roughly three years. Findings of the study overall: In recipient marrow, GvH clones were found, and some appeared first in ileum or blood. Where graft-donor T cell macrochimerism was present, patients had high graft-versus-host to host-versus-graft clonal ratios in allografts. Declining HvG levels early post-transplant were linked to peak circulating GvH clone levels.

The method was immunoSEQ multiplex PCR; TCRdb's version includes in-frame clones alone and lacks a portion of them. The sample consists of about 93,000 clones, roughly 91% of them appearing once. The material sequenced was unstimulated CD8+ T cells sorted from spleen or lymph node cells, taken before intestinal transplant. The TCR was taken from a human donor who received an intestinal transplant. The rearrangement uses TRBV4-3 and TRBJ2-7; the match to TRBD1 covers 9 bases. In nucleotides, the CDR3 is TGCGCCAGCAGCCAATCCACAGGGGGCCTTTCCTACGAGCAGTACTTC. Translating it yields CASSQSTGGLSYEQYF.